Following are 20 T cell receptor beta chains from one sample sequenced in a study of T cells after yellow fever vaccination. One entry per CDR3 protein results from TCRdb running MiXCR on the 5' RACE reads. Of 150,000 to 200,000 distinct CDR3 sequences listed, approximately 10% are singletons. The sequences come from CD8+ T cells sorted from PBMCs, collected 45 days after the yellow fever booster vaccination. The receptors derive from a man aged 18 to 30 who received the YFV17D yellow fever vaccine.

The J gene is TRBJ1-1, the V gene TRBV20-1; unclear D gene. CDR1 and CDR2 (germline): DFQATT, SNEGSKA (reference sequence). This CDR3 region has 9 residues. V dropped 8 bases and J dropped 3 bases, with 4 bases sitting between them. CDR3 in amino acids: CSPYTEAFF. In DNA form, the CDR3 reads TGCAGTCCCTACACTGAAGCTTTCTTT.

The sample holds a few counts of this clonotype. CDR3 residues: CASSFRDRGRRMNIQYF. The CDR3 DNA follows: TGTGCCAGCAGTTTTCGGGACAGGGGGCGAAGGATGAACATTCAGTACTTC. The chain joins TRBV6-2 or TRBV6-3 to TRBJ2-4, with 12 bases that match TRBD1. Per the germline V gene, CDR1 is MNHEY and CDR2 is SVGEGT. V shed 4 bases and J 7 bases; nucleotides not matched to a gene: 11. This CDR3 has 17 amino acids.

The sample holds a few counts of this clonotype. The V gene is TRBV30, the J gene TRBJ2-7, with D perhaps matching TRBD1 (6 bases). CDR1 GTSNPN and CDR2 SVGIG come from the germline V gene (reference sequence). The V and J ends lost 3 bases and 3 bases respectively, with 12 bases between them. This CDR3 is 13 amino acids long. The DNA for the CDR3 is TGTGCCTGGAGCTCAGGGGATAGCTACGAGCAGTACTTC. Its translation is CAWSSGDSYEQYF.

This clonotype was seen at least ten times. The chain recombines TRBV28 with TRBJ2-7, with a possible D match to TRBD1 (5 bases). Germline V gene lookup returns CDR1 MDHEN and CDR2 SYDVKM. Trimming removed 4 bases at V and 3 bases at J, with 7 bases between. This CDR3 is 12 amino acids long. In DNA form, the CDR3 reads TGTGCCAGCAGTTCAGACAGCTACGAGCAGTACGTC. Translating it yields CASSSDSYEQYV.

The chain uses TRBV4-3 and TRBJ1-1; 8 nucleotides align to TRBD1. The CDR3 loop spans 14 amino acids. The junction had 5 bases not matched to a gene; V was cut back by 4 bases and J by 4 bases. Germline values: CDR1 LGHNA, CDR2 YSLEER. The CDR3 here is CASSPDRVATEAFF. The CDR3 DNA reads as TGCGCCAGCAGCCCGGACAGGGTGGCCACTGAAGCTTTCTTT.

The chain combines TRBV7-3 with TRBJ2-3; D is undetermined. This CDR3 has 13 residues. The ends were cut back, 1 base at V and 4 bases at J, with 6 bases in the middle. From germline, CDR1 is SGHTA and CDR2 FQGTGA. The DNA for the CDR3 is TGTGCCAGCAGCTTAAACCAGGCAGATACGCAGTATTTT. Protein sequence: CASSLNQADTQYF.

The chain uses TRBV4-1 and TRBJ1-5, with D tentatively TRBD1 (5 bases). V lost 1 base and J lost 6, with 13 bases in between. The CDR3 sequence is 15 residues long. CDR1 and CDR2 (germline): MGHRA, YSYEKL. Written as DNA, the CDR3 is TGCGCCAGCAGCCAAGGACACCGGGGACCTCAGCCCCAGCATTTT. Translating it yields CASSQGHRGPQPQHF.

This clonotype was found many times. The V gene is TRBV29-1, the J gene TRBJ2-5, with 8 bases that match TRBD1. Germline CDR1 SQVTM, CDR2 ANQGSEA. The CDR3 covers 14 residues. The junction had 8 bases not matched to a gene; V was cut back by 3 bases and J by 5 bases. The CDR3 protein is CSVEAGTGYETQYF. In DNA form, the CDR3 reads TGCAGCGTTGAGGCCGGGACAGGCTATGAGACCCAGTACTTC.

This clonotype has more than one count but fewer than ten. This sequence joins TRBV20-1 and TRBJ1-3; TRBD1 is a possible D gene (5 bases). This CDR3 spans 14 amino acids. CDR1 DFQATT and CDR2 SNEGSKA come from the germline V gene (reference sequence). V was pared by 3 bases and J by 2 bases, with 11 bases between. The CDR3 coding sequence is TGCAGTGCTAGTAAGGCACAGGCTGGAAACACCATATATTTT. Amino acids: CSASKAQAGNTIYF.

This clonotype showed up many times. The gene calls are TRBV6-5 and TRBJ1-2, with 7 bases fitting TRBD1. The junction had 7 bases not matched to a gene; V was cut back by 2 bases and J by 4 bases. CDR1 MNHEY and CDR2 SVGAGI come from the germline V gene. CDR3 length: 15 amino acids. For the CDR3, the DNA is TGTGCCAGCAGTTACAGTTGGGACAGCCTCTATGGCTACACCTTC. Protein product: CASSYSWDSLYGYTF.

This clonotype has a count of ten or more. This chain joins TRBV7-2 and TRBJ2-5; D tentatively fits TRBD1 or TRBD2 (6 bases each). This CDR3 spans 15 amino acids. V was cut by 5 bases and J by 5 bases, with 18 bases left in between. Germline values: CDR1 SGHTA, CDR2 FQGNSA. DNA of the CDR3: TGTGCCAGCAGCCCTACCGGGGGCTGGGCGGAGACCCAGTACTTC. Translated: CASSPTGGWAETQYF.

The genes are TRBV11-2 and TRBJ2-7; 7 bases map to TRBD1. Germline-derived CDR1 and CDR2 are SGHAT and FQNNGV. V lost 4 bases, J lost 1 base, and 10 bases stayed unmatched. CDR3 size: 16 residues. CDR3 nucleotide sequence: TGTGCCAGCAGCTCCCACAGGGGACGAGAGTCCTACGAGCAGTACGTC. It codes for CASSSHRGRESYEQYV.

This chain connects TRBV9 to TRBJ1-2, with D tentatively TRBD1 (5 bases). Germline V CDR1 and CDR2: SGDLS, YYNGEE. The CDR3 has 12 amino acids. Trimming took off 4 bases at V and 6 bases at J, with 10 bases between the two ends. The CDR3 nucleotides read TGTGCCAGCAGCACCGGACAAGATGGCTACACCTTC. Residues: CASSTGQDGYTF. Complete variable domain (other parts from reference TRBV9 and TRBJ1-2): DSGVTQTPKHLITATGQRVTLRCSPRSGDLSVYWYQQSLDQGLQFLIQYYNGEERAKGNILERFSAQQFPDLHSELNLSSLELGDSALYFCASSTGQDGYTFGSGTRLTVV.

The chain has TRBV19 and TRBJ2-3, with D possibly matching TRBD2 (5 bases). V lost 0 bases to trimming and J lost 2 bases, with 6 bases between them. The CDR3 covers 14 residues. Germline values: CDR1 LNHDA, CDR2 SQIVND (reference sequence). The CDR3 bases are TGTGCCAGTAGTATAGACGGGGACACAGATACGCAGTATTTT. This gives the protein CASSIDGDTDTQYF.

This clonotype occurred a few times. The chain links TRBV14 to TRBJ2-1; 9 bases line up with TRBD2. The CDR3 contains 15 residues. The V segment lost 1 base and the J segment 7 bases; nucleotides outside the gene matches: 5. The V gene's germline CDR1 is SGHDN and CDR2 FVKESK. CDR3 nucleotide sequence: TGTGCCAGCAGCCAAGGCGGGGGGGCGTGGAATGAGCAGTTCTTC. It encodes CASSQGGGAWNEQFF.

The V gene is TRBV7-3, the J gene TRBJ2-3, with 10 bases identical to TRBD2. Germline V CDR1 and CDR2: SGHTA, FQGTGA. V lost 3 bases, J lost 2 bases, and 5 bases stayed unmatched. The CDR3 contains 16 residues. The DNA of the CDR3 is TGTGCCAGCAGCTTTCTAGCGGGGGCCCTCACAGATACGCAGTATTTT. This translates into CASSFLAGALTDTQYF.

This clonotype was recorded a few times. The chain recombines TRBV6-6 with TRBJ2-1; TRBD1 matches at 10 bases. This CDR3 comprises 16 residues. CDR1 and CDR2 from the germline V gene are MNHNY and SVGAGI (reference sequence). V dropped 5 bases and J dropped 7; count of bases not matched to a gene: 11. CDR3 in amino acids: CASSPYGRTGGNEQFF. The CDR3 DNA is TGTGCCAGCAGTCCGTACGGGCGGACAGGGGGAAATGAGCAGTTCTTC.

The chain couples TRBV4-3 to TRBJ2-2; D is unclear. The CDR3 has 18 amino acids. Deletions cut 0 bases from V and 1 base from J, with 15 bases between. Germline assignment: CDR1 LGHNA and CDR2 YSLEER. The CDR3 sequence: CASSQDPRQELNTGELFF. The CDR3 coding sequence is TGCGCCAGCAGCCAAGATCCCCGGCAGGAGCTGAACACCGGGGAGCTGTTTTTT.

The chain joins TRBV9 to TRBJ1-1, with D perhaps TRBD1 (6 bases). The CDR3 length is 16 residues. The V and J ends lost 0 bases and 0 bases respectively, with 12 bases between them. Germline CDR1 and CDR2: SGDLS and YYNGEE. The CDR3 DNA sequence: TGTGCCAGCAGCGTAGTGCAGGGGAGGATGAACACTGAAGCTTTCTTT. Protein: CASSVVQGRMNTEAFF.

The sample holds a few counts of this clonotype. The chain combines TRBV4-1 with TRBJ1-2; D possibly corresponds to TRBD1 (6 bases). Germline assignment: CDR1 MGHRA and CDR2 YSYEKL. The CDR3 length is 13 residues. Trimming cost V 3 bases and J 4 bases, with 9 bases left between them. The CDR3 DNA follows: TGCGCCAGCAGCCACACAGGGATCTATGGCTACACCTTC. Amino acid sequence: CASSHTGIYGYTF.